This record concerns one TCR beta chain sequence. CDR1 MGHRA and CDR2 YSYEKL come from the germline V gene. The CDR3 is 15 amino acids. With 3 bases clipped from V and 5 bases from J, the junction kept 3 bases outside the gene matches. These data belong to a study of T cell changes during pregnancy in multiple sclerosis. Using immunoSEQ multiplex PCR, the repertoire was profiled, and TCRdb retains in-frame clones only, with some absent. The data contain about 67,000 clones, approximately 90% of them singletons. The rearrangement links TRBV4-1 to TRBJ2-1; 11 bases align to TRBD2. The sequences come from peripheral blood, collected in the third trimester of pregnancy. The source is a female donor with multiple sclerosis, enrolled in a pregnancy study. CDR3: CASSHSGRGDNEQFF. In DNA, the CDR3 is TGCGCCAGCAGCCATAGCGGGAGGGGGGACAATGAGCAGTTCTTC.